This T cell receptor (beta chain) is from a study of blood T cell repertoires in COVID-19 (dated by TCRdb to about 2020). For context, the study as a whole: Samples from collaborators originated in the United States, Italy and Spain and spanned both the acute and convalescent phases of COVID-19. Deeply sampled blood TCRbeta repertoires from subjects exposed to, actively infected with, or recovered from COVID-19 were included in the dataset. The sample metadata nearly always contained a de-identified subject ID, COVID-19 status, age in years and sex. Where HLA class I and class II types were available, the types were taken from metadata supplied by the sample provider, not from assay-based typing. Samples were obtained from the ongoing ImmuneRACE study (first 160 participants) and from some 1,300 subjects provided by 6 global collaborators. The prospective study material was composed of cDNA or gDNA derived from T cells, B-cell-depleted T cells, or PBMCs. The repertoires were made available in a free public database intended to serve as a resource for research on the immune response to SARS-CoV-2.

Of note for this clone: Its target antigen remains unknown. Base qualities are not recorded, but no much larger clone differs from it by a single base.

From the cysteine through the phenylalanine, the CDR3 covers 16 amino acids. CDR3 DNA only is kept here, 48 bases in frame from base 1. Clipping removes 4 bases from V and 1 base from J, with 8 as the unmatched junction base count. CDR1 and CDR2 are read off the germline V gene as MNHNS and SASEGT. What the research found in general, with its limitations: The quantity of clinical and demographic metadata differed by source and by participant and was supplied without curation.

The collaborating institutions used their own protocols to collect whole blood in K2EDTA tubes. For TCRbeta analysis, collaborators shipped samples as frozen whole blood, isolated PBMCs, or DNA extracted from either of those sample types. TCRbeta CDR3 regions were amplified from genomic DNA by means of the immunoSEQ Assay, a bias-controlled multiplex PCR. For the original study's pipeline: The number of nucleated cells in each sample was estimated from the amplification of reference gene primers within the assay. To quantify the absolute abundance of each unique TCRbeta CDR3 rearrangement, sequence reads were collapsed and filtered. For each sample, productive Simpson clonality was calculated as the square root of Simpson's diversity index across productive rearrangements. TCRdb's version of the immuneACCESS table is confined to in-frame rearrangements and falls short of the full clone set. An unresolved V gene accounts for under half of the shortfall where checked; the remainder is of unknown origin. The V and J calls and clone size were taken over from that table, and D and trimming were inferred from the DNA. The sample data list 83,000 or so clones, and about 87% of these were observed just once. The ten largest account for 8% of the sample.

Here the chain combines TRBV6-1 and TRBJ1-1, and 8 bases in between align with TRBD1. The sequence came from a man at least 80 years old with active or convalescent COVID-19. Sequenced material: peripheral blood. Here the CDR3 is given as CASSVYWTGTNTEAFF. The bases are TGTGCCAGCAGTGTGTATTGGACAGGGACGAACACTGAAGCTTTCTTT.